Listed below are T cell receptor beta chains from one sample, sequenced in a study of radiotherapy plus CTLA-4 blockade in lung cancer. Libraries were prepared by immunoSEQ multiplex PCR; TCRdb keeps only in-frame clonotypes and omits some of them. The sample shows about 90,000 clones, around 86% of them seen only once. The sequencing used peripheral blood, collected from a patient treated with radiotherapy plus ipilimumab. The receptor source for this set is a human donor with non-small cell lung cancer that progressed on radiotherapy plus ipilimumab. Both conserved end residues are part of each CDR3. A D gene is named only where the DNA matches it firmly. The size field is filled for only some rows; it gives once, few, many or a size class.

v_gene	abundance	j_gene	d_gene	CDR3aa	CDR3nt
TRBV20-1	-	TRBJ2-1	-	CSARDLGEQFF	TGCAGTGCTAGAGATCTGGGTGAGCAGTTCTTC
TRBV9	-	TRBJ1-1	TRBD1	CASSVGAGQVNTEAFF	TGTGCCAGCAGCGTAGGGGCGGGACAGGTAAACACTGAAGCTTTCTTT
TRBV4-3	-	TRBJ1-2	TRBD1	CASSQKTGYGYTF	TGCGCCAGCAGCCAAAAGACAGGGTATGGCTACACCTTC
TRBV5-4	-	TRBJ1-6	-	CASSLGEGGNNSPLHF	TGTGCCAGCAGCTTGGGAGAGGGAGGGAATAATTCACCCCTCCACTTT
TRBV7-2	-	TRBJ1-5	-	CASSLNSGNQPQHF	TGTGCCAGCAGCTTAAACAGTGGCAATCAGCCCCAGCATTTT
TRBV7-9	-	TRBJ1-1	-	CASSHRPARGTEAFF	TGTGCCAGCTCCCATCGGCCGGCTCGTGGCACTGAAGCTTTCTTT
TRBV20-1	-	TRBJ1-2	-	CSPSGNYGYTF	TGCAGTCCCTCCGGGAACTATGGCTACACCTTC
TRBV6-1	-	TRBJ1-6	TRBD1	CASSGQGKTHF	TGTGCCAGCAGTGGACAGGGAAAAACCCACTTT
TRBV5-8	-	TRBJ2-7	TRBD2	CASSLAGGGSRPYEQYF	TGTGCCAGCAGCTTGGCCGGGGGAGGGAGCCGACCCTACGAGCAGTACTTC
TRBV6-5	-	TRBJ1-2	TRBD1	CASRAPGQGVRGYTF	TGTGCCAGCAGGGCGCCGGGACAGGGGGTACGAGGCTACACCTTC
TRBV30	-	TRBJ2-1	-	CAWRVREGSYNEQFF	TGTGCCTGGAGGGTGCGGGAAGGTAGCTACAATGAGCAGTTCTTC
TRBV6-1	-	TRBJ1-5	-	CASIGSSQPQHF	TGTGCCAGCATAGGGTCCTCTCAGCCCCAGCATTTT
TRBV7-2	-	TRBJ2-2	TRBD2	CASSLGLAGGTSNTGELFF	TGTGCCAGCAGCTTGGGACTAGCGGGAGGTACTTCAAACACCGGGGAGCTGTTTTTT
TRBV11-2	-	TRBJ2-1	-	CASSLERLNEQFF	TGTGCCAGCAGCTTAGAGCGTCTGAATGAGCAGTTCTTC
TRBV19	-	TRBJ2-1	-	CASSINRASYNEQFF	TGTGCCAGTAGTATAAATCGCGCCTCCTACAATGAGCAGTTCTTC
TRBV19	-	TRBJ2-5	TRBD2	CASSIGRLAWDQETQYF	TGTGCCAGTAGTATAGGGCGACTAGCGTGGGACCAAGAGACCCAGTACTTC
TRBV18	-	TRBJ2-7	-	CASSPPGMAYEQYF	TGTGCCAGCTCACCACCGGGGATGGCCTACGAGCAGTACTTC
TRBV4-3	-	TRBJ1-2	-	CASSQDGLGRPGGYTF	TGCGCCAGCAGCCAAGATGGGTTGGGGCGACCGGGAGGCTACACCTTC
TRBV2	-	TRBJ2-5	-	CASSDPSRTQETQYF	TGTGCCAGCAGTGACCCTTCCCGGACGCAAGAGACCCAGTACTTC
TRBV28	few	TRBJ2-7	-	CASSLGGGAYEQYF	TGTGCCAGCAGTTTGGGAGGGGGCGCCTACGAGCAGTACTTC
TRBV25-1	-	TRBJ1-4	-	CASCGPSEKLFF	TGTGCCAGCTGCGGTCCCTCTGAAAAACTGTTTTTT
TRBV5-1	-	TRBJ2-7	-	CASSFSPGSYEQYF	TGCGCCAGCAGCTTTTCCCCAGGGTCCTACGAGCAGTACTTC
TRBV28	once	TRBJ1-2	-	CASSLKGGSNYGYTF	TGTGCCAGCAGTTTAAAGGGGGGATCTAACTATGGCTACACCTTC
TRBV5-1	-	TRBJ2-3	-	CASREGSLLDTQYF	TGCGCCAGCAGAGAGGGTTCCCTTTTAGATACGCAGTATTTT
TRBV4-2	-	TRBJ1-5	-	CASSQEGTPGGQPQHF	TGTGCCAGCAGCCAAGAAGGCACGCCAGGAGGGCAGCCCCAGCATTTT
TRBV19	once	TRBJ2-3	TRBD1	CASSILGQGATDTQYF	TGTGCCAGTAGTATCCTAGGACAGGGGGCCACAGATACGCAGTATTTT
TRBV4-2	-	TRBJ2-2	-	CASSRGLNTGELFF	TGTGCCAGCAGCCGGGGACTGAACACCGGGGAGCTGTTTTTT
TRBV10-3	-	TRBJ2-1	-	CATGLSYNEQFF	TGTGCCACCGGACTGTCTTACAATGAGCAGTTCTTC
TRBV4-2	-	TRBJ2-7	TRBD2	CASSQDEWLADYEQYF	TGTGCCAGCAGCCAAGACGAGTGGCTAGCGGACTACGAGCAGTACTTC
TRBV6-6	once	TRBJ2-1	-	CASSTRAPVANEQFF	TGTGCCAGCAGCACCCGGGCCCCCGTGGCCAATGAGCAGTTCTTC
TRBV27	-	TRBJ2-3	TRBD1	CASSSRTGKSTDTQYF	TGTGCCAGCAGCTCGAGGACAGGAAAAAGCACAGATACGCAGTATTTT
TRBV25-1	-	TRBJ2-3	-	CASSEMTGVTDTQYF	TGTGCCAGCAGTGAGATGACGGGCGTCACAGATACGCAGTATTTT
TRBV5-5	few	TRBJ2-1	TRBD2	CASSRLAGALPYNEQFF	TGTGCCAGCAGCAGACTAGCGGGGGCCCTTCCCTACAATGAGCAGTTCTTC
TRBV19	-	TRBJ1-2	-	CASSILGNGYTF	TGTGCCAGTAGTATTTTAGGGAACGGCTACACCTTC
TRBV9	-	TRBJ2-7	TRBD2	CASSVGTSGPSYEQYF	TGTGCCAGCAGCGTCGGGACTAGCGGGCCAAGCTACGAGCAGTACTTC
TRBV7-2	-	TRBJ1-1	-	CASRRRTSNTEAFF	TGTGCCAGCAGACGGAGAACCTCGAACACTGAAGCTTTCTTT
TRBV6-5	-	TRBJ2-7	-	CASSSRGLGYEQYF	TGTGCCAGCAGTTCTCGGGGGTTGGGTTACGAGCAGTACTTC
TRBV27	-	TRBJ2-2	-	CASSLTVNTGELFF	TGTGCCAGCAGTTTGACGGTTAACACCGGGGAGCTGTTTTTT
TRBV5-6	-	TRBJ2-7	TRBD2	CASSLSGRAYEQYF	TGTGCCAGCAGCCTTAGCGGGAGGGCTTACGAGCAGTACTTC
TRBV10-3	-	TRBJ2-3	TRBD2	CAIMTSGSNTDTQYF	TGTGCCATCATGACTAGCGGGAGTAACACAGATACGCAGTATTTT
TRBV5-4	-	TRBJ2-7	-	CASSLEGQGSYEQYF	TGTGCCAGCAGCTTGGAAGGGCAGGGCTCCTACGAGCAGTACTTC
TRBV27	-	TRBJ2-7	TRBD1	CASSSRTGWDYEQYF	TGTGCCAGCAGTTCACGGACAGGGTGGGACTACGAGCAGTACTTC
TRBV4-1	-	TRBJ2-6	-	CASSQLDSGANVLTF	TGCGCCAGCAGCCAACTGGACTCTGGGGCCAACGTCCTGACTTTC